The clone carrying this T cell receptor (beta chain) turned up a few times. Its specificity is not known. These data come from a study of post-analysis software for immune sequencing data. Regarding the study as a whole: In patients, 4 to 6 TRBV segments were more frequent than in controls, with TRBV5-6, TRBV5-1 and TRBV20-1 among them.

The V gene's germline CDR1 is SEHNR and CDR2 FQNEAQ (reference sequence). The CDR3 length is 14 residues. V was cut by 5 bases and J by 4 bases, with 14 bases left in between. Tagging with unique molecular identifiers was a feature of the TCR beta cDNA libraries. MiXCR, applied by TCRdb to the PCR reads, yields one record per CDR3 protein. Of about 540,000 distinct CDR3 sequences listed, 34% are singletons. Sequenced: blood. This clonotype was sampled from a girl aged 2-17 years with multiple sclerosis. The chain recombines TRBV7-9 with TRBJ1-2; no clear D. CDR3 coding DNA: TGTGCCAGCAGCCGGACGGACGGACTCTATGGCTACACCTTC. It specifies CASSRTDGLYGYTF.